A single sample gave rise to the 2 T cell receptor beta chains below, sequenced in a study of blood T cell repertoires in COVID-19. Sequencing used immunoSEQ multiplex PCR; TCRdb keeps in-frame clones, though not all of them. The repertoire holds around 140,000 clones, 70% to 90% seen once, with around 4.5% in the top ten. The specimen was PBMCs or T cells enriched from blood (not recorded which). The receptors here all came from a man in his fifties or sixties who had recovered from COVID-19.

V is TRBV20-1 and J is TRBJ2-7; perhaps TRBD2 as D (5 bases). This CDR3 region has 11 residues. V was clipped by 8 bases and J by 2 bases, with 10 bases between them. The germline CDR1 and CDR2 sequences are DFQATT and SNEGSKA (reference sequence). Here the CDR3 reads CSRVGTYEQYF. DNA of the CDR3: TGCAGTCGCGTCGGGACCTACGAGCAGTACTTC.

The gene calls are TRBV2 and TRBJ1-2, with TRBD1 matching over 8 bases. CDR1 and CDR2 (germline): SNHLY, FYNNEI. The J segment lost 2 bases and the V segment lost 6 bases, leaving 5 bases of the junction unmatched. The CDR3 contains 14 residues. CDR3 sequence: CASRGTGLNYGYTF. The CDR3 DNA reads as TGTGCCAGCAGGGGGACAGGCCTGAACTATGGCTACACCTTC.